This T cell receptor (beta chain) was obtained from a study of spatial heterogeneity in lung cancer. Study background: The average count in raw reads for each unique TCR and UMI combination exceeded nine appearances. Study-level points and caveats: Blood contained ubiquitous expanded tumor TCRs more at resection than at follow-up.

This clonotype came up a few times. Its target is not known. Time point indicated: sample taken at primary tumor resection. No cells were sorted before sequencing. The whole RNA sequenced was extracted from tumor, nontumor lung or frozen PBMC. The donors comprised about 74 untreated early-stage non-small cell lung cancer patients. Each TCR cDNA molecule bore a unique molecular identifier. From the 5' RACE reads, TCRdb called clonotypes with MiXCR, one entry per CDR3 protein. The table lists 40,000 to 55,000 distinct CDR3 sequences, approximately 7% of them singletons. The sequences come from PBMCs, collected at surgery. The source is a female donor with early-stage non-small cell lung cancer.

CDR3 protein: CASSKPFSGGALETQYF. In DNA, the CDR3 is TGTGCCAGCAGTAAGCCCTTTAGCGGGGGGGCCTTAGAGACCCAGTACTTC. V usage is TRBV6-6 and J usage is TRBJ2-5; 11 nucleotides align to TRBD2. The CDR3 sequence is 17 residues long. CDR1 and CDR2 (germline): MNHNY, SVGAGI (reference sequence). V lost 5 bases and J lost 4; bases outside the gene matches: 12.